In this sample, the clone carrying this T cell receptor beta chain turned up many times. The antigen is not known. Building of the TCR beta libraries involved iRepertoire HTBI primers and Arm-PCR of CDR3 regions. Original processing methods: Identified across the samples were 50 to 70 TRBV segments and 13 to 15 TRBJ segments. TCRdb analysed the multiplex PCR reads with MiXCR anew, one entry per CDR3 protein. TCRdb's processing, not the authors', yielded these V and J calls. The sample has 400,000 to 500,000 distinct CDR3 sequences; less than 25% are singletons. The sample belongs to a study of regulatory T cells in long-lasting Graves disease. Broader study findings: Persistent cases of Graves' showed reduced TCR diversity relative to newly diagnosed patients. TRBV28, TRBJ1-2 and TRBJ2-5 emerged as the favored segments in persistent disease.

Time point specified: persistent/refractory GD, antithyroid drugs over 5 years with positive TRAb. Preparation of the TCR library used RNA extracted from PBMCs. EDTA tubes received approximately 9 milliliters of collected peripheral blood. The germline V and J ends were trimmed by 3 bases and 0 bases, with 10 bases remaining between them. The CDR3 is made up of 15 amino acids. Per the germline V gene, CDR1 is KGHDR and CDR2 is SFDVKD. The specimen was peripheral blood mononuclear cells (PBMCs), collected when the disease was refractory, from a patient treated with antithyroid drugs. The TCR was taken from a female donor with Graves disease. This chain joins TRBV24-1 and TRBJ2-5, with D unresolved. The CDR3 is CATSDPDRYQETQYF. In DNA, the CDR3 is TGTGCCACCAGTGATCCGGATAGGTACCAAGAGACCCAGTACTTC.